The T cell receptor (beta chain) under discussion was sequenced for a study of T cells in Graves' hyperthyroidism and ophthalmopathy. On the study more broadly: Blood from the periphery was taken at initial diagnosis, before any treatment.

This clonotype was seen repeatedly, ten times or more. Its antigen is not known. Regions amplified from RNA transcripts were the TCR beta CDR3 regions. The primer set for the first-round RT-PCR of the TCR CDR3 was HTBI. TCRdb analysed the multiplex PCR reads with MiXCR anew, one entry per CDR3 protein. This table has under 450,000 distinct CDR3 sequences, approximately 12% appearing once. The CDR3 has 14 amino acids. Per the germline V gene, CDR1 is SGHRS and CDR2 is YFSETQ. With 4 bases clipped from V and 7 bases from J, the junction kept 5 bases outside the gene matches. Findings and limits, study-wide: Most expanded thyroid clonotypes above 0.001 also appeared in blood.

The sample taken for sequencing was blood. The receptor was isolated from a man aged 25-40 years with Graves' hyperthyroidism that later progressed to Graves' ophthalmopathy. The J gene is TRBJ1-1, the V gene TRBV5-1, with 12 bases fitting TRBD1. In DNA, the CDR3 is TGCGCCAGCAGCCCCGGGACAGGGGGCTTTGAAGCTTTCTTT. Amino acids: CASSPGTGGFEAFF.